These 18 T cell receptor beta chains were sequenced from one sample in a study of blood T cell repertoires in COVID-19. The table came from immunoSEQ multiplex PCR; TCRdb's copy has only in-frame clones and leaves some out. The sample yields about 91,000 clones, 82% seen once. Material for sequencing was peripheral blood. These receptors were taken from a man aged 45-60 years with active or convalescent COVID-19.

The chain combines TRBV30 with TRBJ2-5, with 11 positions matching TRBD2. The germline V gene encodes CDR1 GTSNPN and CDR2 SVGIG (reference sequence). This CDR3 is built from 14 residues. The junction had 5 bases not matched to a gene; V was cut back by 1 base and J by 7 bases. The CDR3 region has the DNA TGTGCCTGGAGTGCGCTAGCGGGGGGAGGGACCCAGTACTTC. Translating it yields CAWSALAGGGTQYF.

The chain links TRBV15 to TRBJ1-4; 8 nucleotides align to TRBD1. The germline gives CDR1 LNHNV, CDR2 YYDKDF (reference sequence). Trimming cost V 5 bases and J 2 bases; bases outside gene matches: 4. The CDR3 is 15 amino acids. The CDR3 region has the DNA TGTGCCACCAGCGCCCGACAGGGGACTAATGAAAAACTGTTTTTT. This gives the protein CATSARQGTNEKLFF.

J is TRBJ1-5 and V is TRBV28; 7 bases map to TRBD1. This CDR3 is built from 14 residues. Trimming at V came to 2 bases and at J to 5 bases, leaving 3 bases not matched to a gene. Germline V CDR1 and CDR2: MDHEN, SYDVKM. The CDR3 DNA reads TGTGCCAGCAGTTTACCCCAGGGGGATCAGCCCCAGCATTTT. It is translated as CASSLPQGDQPQHF.

The J gene is TRBJ1-6, the V gene TRBV6-5; D perhaps matches TRBD1 (5 bases). Germline assignment: CDR1 MNHEY and CDR2 SVGAGI. The CDR3 is made up of 14 amino acids. V was cut by 7 bases and J by 4 bases, with 11 bases left in between. For the CDR3, the DNA is TGTGCCAGCACCGACGGGGGTTATAATTCACCCCTCCACTTT. Translating gives CASTDGGYNSPLHF.

The chain carries TRBV4-3 and TRBJ2-2; 7 bases agree with TRBD2. The CDR3 spans 14 residues. V trimming: 0 bases; J trimming: 11 bases; junction bases outside the gene matches: 6. Germline CDR1 and CDR2: LGHNA and YSLEER. The CDR3 DNA reads TGCGCCAGCAGCCAAGACGGGGGGTTAGGAGAGCTGTTTTTT. Translating it yields CASSQDGGLGELFF.

This chain links TRBV4-3 with TRBJ2-4; 10 bases agree with TRBD2. The CDR3 has 16 amino acids. Germline lookup yields CDR1 LGHNA and CDR2 YSLEER. Trimming took 4 bases from V and 3 from J; bases not matched to a gene: 6. This CDR3 reads CASSRAGGQGKNIQYF. CDR3 sequence (DNA): TGCGCCAGCAGCCGAGCGGGGGGGCAGGGCAAAAACATTCAGTACTTC.

J is TRBJ2-1 and V is TRBV19; a weak D match, TRBD2 (6 bases). Per the germline V gene, CDR1 is LNHDA and CDR2 is SQIVND (reference sequence). V dropped 2 bases and J dropped 9 bases, with 11 bases sitting between them. The CDR3 is 13 amino acids. The CDR3 spells CASSIPGTGEQFF. The CDR3 DNA follows: TGTGCCAGTAGTATACCGGGGACTGGTGAGCAGTTCTTC.

On this clone: Mismatch with germline at one junction end may stem from a read error. CDR3 bases: TGTGCCAGCAGTTACCCTGGACAGAATCCGGCCCGGAATTTT. Translation: CASSYPGQNPARNF. V usage is TRBV6-5 and J usage is TRBJ1-5, with a weak D call TRBD1 (6 bases). Germline CDR1 reads MNHEY; CDR2 reads SVGAGI. The CDR3 sequence is 14 residues long.

The rearrangement links TRBV2 to TRBJ2-2; TRBD1 aligns across 7 bases. The CDR3 is 15 amino acids. V was pared by 0 bases and J by 5 bases, with 3 bases of the junction left unmatched. Germline values: CDR1 SNHLY, CDR2 FYNNEI. CDR3 in amino acids: CASSEAGQKTGELFF. The CDR3, as DNA: TGTGCCAGCAGTGAAGCGGGACAGAAAACCGGGGAGCTGTTTTTT.

This chain uses TRBV6-6 with TRBJ2-5; D call uncertain. From germline, CDR1 is MNHNY and CDR2 SVGAGI (reference sequence). The V end lost 3 bases, the J end lost 2 bases, and 10 bases lay between the germline ends. This CDR3 contains 14 residues. The CDR3 DNA reads TGTGCCAGCAGTTATATGGGCCCACAAGAGACCCAGTACTTC. This gives the protein CASSYMGPQETQYF.

This clone came up a few times. The V gene is TRBV7-6, the J gene TRBJ2-2; 10 positions agree with TRBD1. Germline V gene sequence: CDR1 SGHVS, CDR2 FNYEAQ. The length of the CDR3 is 15 residues. Trimming cost V 5 bases and J 5 bases; bases outside gene matches: 5. CDR3 DNA sequence: TGTGCCAGCAGCCACGGACAGGGGGGGACCGGGGAGCTGTTTTTT. Translating gives CASSHGQGGTGELFF.

The chain couples TRBV10-1 to TRBJ2-1, with D perhaps matching TRBD2 (6 bases). Looked up from germline, CDR1 is WNHNN and CDR2 is SYGVQD (reference sequence). The germline V and J ends were trimmed by 0 bases and 1 base, with 7 bases remaining between them. The CDR3 length is 15 residues. The CDR3 sequence: CASSESAGSYNEQFF. The CDR3 nucleotides read TGCGCCAGCAGTGAGTCAGCGGGTTCCTACAATGAGCAGTTCTTC.

A few counts support this clone. The rearrangement joins TRBV10-2 to TRBJ2-7, with TRBD2 matching 7 bases. CDR3 length equals 16 residues. Germline CDR1 WSHSY, CDR2 SAAADI. V trimming: 3 bases; J trimming: 0 bases; junction bases outside the gene matches: 8. The CDR3 reads CASSDRVGRSSYEQYV. CDR3 sequence (DNA): TGCGCCAGCAGTGATCGTGTCGGGAGGAGCTCCTACGAGCAGTACGTC.

The chain carries TRBV25-1 and TRBJ1-6; 11 nucleotides match TRBD1. The V segment lost 6 bases and the J segment 17 bases; nucleotides outside the gene matches: 6. Germline CDR1 reads MGHDK; CDR2 reads SYGVNS. CDR3 length: 12 residues. The chain's CDR3 is CASRPGTGGFHF. CDR3 DNA: TGTGCCAGCAGGCCGGGGACAGGGGGTTTCCACTTT.

The chain carries TRBV9 and TRBJ1-6, with TRBD1 identical over 8 bases. The CDR3 runs to 16 residues. The V and J ends lost 3 bases and 7 bases, in that order; junction bases with no gene match: 9. Germline CDR1 is SGDLS and CDR2 is YYNGEE. CDR3 DNA: TGTGCCAGCAGCGGACGACAGGGGTCAGGGAATTCACCCCTCCACTTT. Translation gives CASSGRQGSGNSPLHF.

This clone was seen only a few times. V usage is TRBV6-1 and J usage is TRBJ2-7; maybe TRBD2 (5 bases). V was clipped by 2 bases and J by 8 bases, with 13 bases between them. Germline CDR1 is MNHNS and CDR2 is SASEGT. The CDR3 runs 13 residues. CDR3 protein: CASSEYWGEKQYF. In nucleotides, the CDR3 is TGTGCCAGCAGTGAATATTGGGGAGAGAAGCAGTACTTC.

This chain joins TRBV3-1 (or the pseudogene TRBV3-2) and TRBJ2-7; maybe TRBD2 (5 bases). Per the germline V gene, CDR1 is LGHDT and CDR2 is YNNKEL (reference sequence). The CDR3 has 13 residues. Trimming stripped 2 bases from V and 6 bases from J, with 11 bases between. CDR3 loop: CASSQTGSGEQYF. Written as DNA, the CDR3 is TGTGCCAGCAGCCAAACGGGAAGTGGCGAGCAGTACTTC.

The J gene is TRBJ2-5, the V gene TRBV28, with TRBD2 as a possible D gene (5 bases). The ends were cut back, 3 bases at V and 9 bases at J, with 20 bases in the middle. Germline CDR1 MDHEN, CDR2 SYDVKM. The CDR3 is made up of 15 amino acids. The DNA of the CDR3 is TGTGCCAGCAGTTTCGCGGGTATCCAACTTAGGGCCCAGTACTTC. This gives the protein CASSFAGIQLRAQYF.